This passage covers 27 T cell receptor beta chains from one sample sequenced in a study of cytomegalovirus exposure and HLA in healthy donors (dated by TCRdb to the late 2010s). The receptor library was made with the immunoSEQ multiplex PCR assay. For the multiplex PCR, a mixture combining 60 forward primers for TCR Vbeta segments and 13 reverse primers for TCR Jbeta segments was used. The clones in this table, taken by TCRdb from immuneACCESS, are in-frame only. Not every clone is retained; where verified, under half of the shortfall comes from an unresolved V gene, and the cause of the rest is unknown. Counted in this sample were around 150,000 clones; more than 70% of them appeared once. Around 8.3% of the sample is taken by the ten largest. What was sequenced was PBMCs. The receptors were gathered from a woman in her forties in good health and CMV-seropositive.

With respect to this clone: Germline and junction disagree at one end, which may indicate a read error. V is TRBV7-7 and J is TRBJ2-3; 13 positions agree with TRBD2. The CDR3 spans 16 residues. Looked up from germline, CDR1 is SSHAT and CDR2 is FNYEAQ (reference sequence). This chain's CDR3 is CASSPGLAGAVDTQYF. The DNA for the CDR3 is TGTGCTAGCAGCCCCGGACTAGCGGGAGCCGTAGATACGCAGTATTTT.

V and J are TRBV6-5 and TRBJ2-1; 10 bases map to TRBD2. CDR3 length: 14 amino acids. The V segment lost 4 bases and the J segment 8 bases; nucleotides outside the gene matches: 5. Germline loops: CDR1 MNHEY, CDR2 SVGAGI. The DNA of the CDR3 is TGTGCCAGCAGTTCTAGCGGGAGTAACTATGAGCAGTTCTTC. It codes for CASSSSGSNYEQFF.

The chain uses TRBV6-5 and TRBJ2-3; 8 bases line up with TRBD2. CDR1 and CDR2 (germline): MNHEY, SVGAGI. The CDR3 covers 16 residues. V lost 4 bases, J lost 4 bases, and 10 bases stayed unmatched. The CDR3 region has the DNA TGTGCCAGCAGTTCCGGGACTAGGACTAGGGCAGATACGCAGTATTTT. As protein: CASSSGTRTRADTQYF.

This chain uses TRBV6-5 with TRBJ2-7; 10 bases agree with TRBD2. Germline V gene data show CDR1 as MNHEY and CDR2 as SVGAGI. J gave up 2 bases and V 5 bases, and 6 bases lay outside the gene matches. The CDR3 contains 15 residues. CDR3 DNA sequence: TGTGCCAGCAGTCCTAGCGGGAGTCCCCCCTACGAGCAGTACTTC. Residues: CASSPSGSPPYEQYF.

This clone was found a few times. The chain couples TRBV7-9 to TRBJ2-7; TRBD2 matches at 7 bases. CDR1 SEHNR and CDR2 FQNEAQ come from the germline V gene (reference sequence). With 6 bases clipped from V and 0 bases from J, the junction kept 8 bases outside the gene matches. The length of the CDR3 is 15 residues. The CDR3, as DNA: TGTGCCAGCAGTTTGCTAGCGGCGAACTCCTACGAGCAGTACTTC. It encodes CASSLLAANSYEQYF.

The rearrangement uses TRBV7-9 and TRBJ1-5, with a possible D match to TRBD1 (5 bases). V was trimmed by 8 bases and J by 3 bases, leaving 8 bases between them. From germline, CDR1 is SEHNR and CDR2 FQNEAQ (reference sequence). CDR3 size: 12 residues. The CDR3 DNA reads TGTGCCAGCCAGGGTGACAATCAGCCCCAGCATTTT. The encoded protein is CASQGDNQPQHF. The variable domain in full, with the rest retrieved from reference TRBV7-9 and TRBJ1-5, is DTGVSQNPRHKITKRGQNVTFRCDPISEHNRLYWYRQTLGQGPEFLTYFQNEAQLEKSRLLSDRFSAERPKGSFSTLEIQRTEQGDSAMYLCASQGDNQPQHFGDGTRLSIL.

CDR3 DNA sequence: TGTGCCAGCAGTATGGACAGGGCAGAGAACACTGAAGCTTTCTTT. Its translation: CASSMDRAENTEAFF. The chain uses TRBV28 and TRBJ1-1, with TRBD1 matching over 8 bases. CDR3 size: 15 residues. The germline V gene encodes CDR1 MDHEN and CDR2 SYDVKM. The J segment lost 1 base and the V segment lost 5 bases, leaving 6 bases of the junction unmatched.

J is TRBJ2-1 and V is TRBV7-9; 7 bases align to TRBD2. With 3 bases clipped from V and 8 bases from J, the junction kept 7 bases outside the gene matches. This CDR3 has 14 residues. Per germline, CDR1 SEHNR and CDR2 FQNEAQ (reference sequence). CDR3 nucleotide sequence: TGTGCCAGCAGCTTGAGCGGGACCCCTCATGAGCAGTTCTTC. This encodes CASSLSGTPHEQFF.

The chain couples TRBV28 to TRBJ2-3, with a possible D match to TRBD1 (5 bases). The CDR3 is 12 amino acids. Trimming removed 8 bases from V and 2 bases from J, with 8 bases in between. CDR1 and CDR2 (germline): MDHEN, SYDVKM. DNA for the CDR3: TGTGCCAGCGACAGAAACACAGATACGCAGTATTTT. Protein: CASDRNTDTQYF. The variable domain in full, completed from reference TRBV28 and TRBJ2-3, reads DVKVTQSSRYLVKRTGEKVFLECVQDMDHENMFWYRQDPGLGLRLIYFSYDVKMKEKGDIPEGYSVSREKKERFSLILESASTNQTSMYLCASDRNTDTQYFGPGTRLTVL.

The DNA for the CDR3 is TGTGCCAGCAGCCCCGGGACTAGCGGGTTCTACGAGCAGTACTTC. As protein: CASSPGTSGFYEQYF. The J gene is TRBJ2-7, the V gene TRBV11-1; 12 bases agree with TRBD2. V lost 5 bases and J lost 3; bases outside the gene matches: 5. The CDR3 is 15 residues long. CDR1 and CDR2 (germline): SGHAT, FQDESV (reference sequence).

The CDR3 loop is CASSQFLSEETQYF. As DNA, the CDR3 is TGCGCCAGCAGCCAATTCTTAAGCGAAGAGACCCAGTACTTC. The chain uses TRBV4-3 and TRBJ2-5, with D unclear. Germline assignment: CDR1 LGHNA and CDR2 YSLEER. Trimming took 2 bases from V and 3 from J, leaving 10 bases between them. This CDR3 region has 14 residues.

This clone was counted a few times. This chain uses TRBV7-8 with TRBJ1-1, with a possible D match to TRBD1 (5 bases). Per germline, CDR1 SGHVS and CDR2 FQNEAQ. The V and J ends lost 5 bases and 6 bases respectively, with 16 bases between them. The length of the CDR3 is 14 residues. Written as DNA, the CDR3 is TGTGCCAGCAGCCCCCGGGCAGGGTCATCTGAAGCTTTCTTT. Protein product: CASSPRAGSSEAFF.

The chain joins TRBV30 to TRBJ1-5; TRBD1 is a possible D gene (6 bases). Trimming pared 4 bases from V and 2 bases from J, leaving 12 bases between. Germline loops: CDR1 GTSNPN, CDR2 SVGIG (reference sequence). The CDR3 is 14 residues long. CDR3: CAWNIGGGNQPQHF. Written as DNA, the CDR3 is TGTGCCTGGAACATTGGGGGCGGCAATCAGCCCCAGCATTTT.

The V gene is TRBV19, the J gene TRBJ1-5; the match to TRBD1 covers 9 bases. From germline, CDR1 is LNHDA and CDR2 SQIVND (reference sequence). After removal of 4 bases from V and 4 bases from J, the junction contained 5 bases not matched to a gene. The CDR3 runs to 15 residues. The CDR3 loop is CASSRHRGPNQPQHF. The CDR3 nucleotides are TGTGCCAGTAGTAGGCACAGGGGGCCGAATCAGCCCCAGCATTTT.

The CDR3 DNA reads as TGCAGTGCTAGACCCATGAGTGAGCAGTACTTC. Translating gives CSARPMSEQYF. V gene TRBV20-1 combines with J gene TRBJ2-7; unclear D gene. V lost 2 bases to trimming and J lost 7 bases, with 9 bases between them. This CDR3 comprises 11 residues. CDR1 is DFQATT, CDR2 SNEGSKA, per germline (reference sequence).

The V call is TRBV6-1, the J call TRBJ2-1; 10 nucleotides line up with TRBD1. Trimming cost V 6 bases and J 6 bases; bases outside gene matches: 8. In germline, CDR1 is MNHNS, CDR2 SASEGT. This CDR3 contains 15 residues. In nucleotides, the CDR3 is TGTGCCAGCAGGGACGGGACAGGGGCTGGCAATGAGCAGTTCTTC. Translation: CASRDGTGAGNEQFF.

The CDR3, as DNA: TGTGCCAGCAGCGTATTCCCGGGTAACTATGGCTACACCTTC. It encodes CASSVFPGNYGYTF. V usage is TRBV9 and J usage is TRBJ1-2; D is unclear. V lost 1 base, J lost 1 base, and 8 bases lay in between. This CDR3 comprises 14 residues. CDR1 and CDR2 (germline): SGDLS, YYNGEE.

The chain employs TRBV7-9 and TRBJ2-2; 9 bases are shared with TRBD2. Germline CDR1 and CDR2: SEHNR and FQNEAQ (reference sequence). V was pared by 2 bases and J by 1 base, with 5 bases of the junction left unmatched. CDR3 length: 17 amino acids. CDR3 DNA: TGTGCCAGCAGCTTATATACTAGCGGGCAGAACACCGGGGAGCTGTTTTTT. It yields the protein CASSLYTSGQNTGELFF.

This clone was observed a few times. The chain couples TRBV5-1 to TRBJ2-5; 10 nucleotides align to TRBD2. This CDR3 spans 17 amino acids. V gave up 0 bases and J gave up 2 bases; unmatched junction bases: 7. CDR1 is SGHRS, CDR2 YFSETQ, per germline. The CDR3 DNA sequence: TGCGCCAGCAGCTTGGCTGAAGCGGGAGGGGGGCAAGAGACCCAGTACTTC. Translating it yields CASSLAEAGGGQETQYF.

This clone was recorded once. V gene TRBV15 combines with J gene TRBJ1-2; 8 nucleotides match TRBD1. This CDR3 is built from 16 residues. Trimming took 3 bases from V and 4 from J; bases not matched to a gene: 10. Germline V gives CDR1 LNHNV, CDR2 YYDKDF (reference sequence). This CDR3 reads CATSSPATGEGYGYTF. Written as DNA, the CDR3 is TGTGCCACCAGCAGCCCCGCGACAGGGGAGGGCTATGGCTACACCTTC.

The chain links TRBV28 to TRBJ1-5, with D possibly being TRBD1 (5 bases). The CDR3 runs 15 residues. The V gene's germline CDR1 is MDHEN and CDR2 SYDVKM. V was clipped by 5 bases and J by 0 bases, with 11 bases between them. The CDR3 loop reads CASSPGGYSNQPQHF. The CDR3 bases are TGTGCCAGCAGTCCCGGGGGGTATAGCAATCAGCCCCAGCATTTT.

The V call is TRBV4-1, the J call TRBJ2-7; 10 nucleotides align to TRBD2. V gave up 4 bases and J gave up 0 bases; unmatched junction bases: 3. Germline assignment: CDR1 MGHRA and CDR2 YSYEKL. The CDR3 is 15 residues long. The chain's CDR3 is CASSLTSGASYEQYF. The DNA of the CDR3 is TGCGCCAGCAGCCTAACTAGCGGGGCCTCCTACGAGCAGTACTTC.

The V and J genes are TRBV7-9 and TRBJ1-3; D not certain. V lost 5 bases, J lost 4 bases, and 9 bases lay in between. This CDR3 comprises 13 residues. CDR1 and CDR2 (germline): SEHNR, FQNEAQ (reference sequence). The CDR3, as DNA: TGTGCCAGCAGCCTACGACTGGGAAACACCATATATTTT. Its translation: CASSLRLGNTIYF.

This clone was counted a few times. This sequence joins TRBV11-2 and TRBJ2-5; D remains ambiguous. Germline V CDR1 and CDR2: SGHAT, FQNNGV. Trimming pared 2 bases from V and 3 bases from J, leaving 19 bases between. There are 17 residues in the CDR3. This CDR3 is CASSLSANIRTEETQYF. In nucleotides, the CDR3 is TGTGCCAGCAGCTTAAGCGCGAACATAAGAACCGAAGAGACCCAGTACTTC. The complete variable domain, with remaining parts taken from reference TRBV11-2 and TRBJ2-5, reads EAGVAQSPRYKIIEKRQSVAFWCNPISGHATLYWYQQILGQGPKLLIQFQNNGVVDDSQLPKDRFSAERLKGVDSTLKIQPAKLEDSAVYLCASSLSANIRTEETQYFGPGTRLLVL.

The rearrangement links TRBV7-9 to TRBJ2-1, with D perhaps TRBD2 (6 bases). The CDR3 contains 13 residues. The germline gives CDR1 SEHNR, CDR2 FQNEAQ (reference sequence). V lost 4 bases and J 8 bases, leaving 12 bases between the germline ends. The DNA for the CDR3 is TGTGCCAGCAGCTCGTATAGCGGAGATGAGCAGTTCTTC. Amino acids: CASSSYSGDEQFF.

CDR3 nucleotides: TGTGCCTGGAGTGTGAGGGCCCCAGATACGCAGTATTTT. It yields the protein CAWSVRAPDTQYF. This chain joins TRBV30 and TRBJ2-3, with D maybe TRBD2 (5 bases). Germline assignment: CDR1 GTSNPN and CDR2 SVGIG (reference sequence). The CDR3 has 13 amino acids. The V and J ends lost 0 bases and 4 bases respectively, with 8 bases between them.

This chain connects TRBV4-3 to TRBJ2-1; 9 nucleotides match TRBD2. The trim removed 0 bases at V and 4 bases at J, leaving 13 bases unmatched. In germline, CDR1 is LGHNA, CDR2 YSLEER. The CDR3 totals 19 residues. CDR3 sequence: CASSQDVGDVAGAYNEQFF. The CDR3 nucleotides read TGCGCCAGCAGCCAAGATGTGGGGGATGTAGCGGGGGCGTACAATGAGCAGTTCTTC.